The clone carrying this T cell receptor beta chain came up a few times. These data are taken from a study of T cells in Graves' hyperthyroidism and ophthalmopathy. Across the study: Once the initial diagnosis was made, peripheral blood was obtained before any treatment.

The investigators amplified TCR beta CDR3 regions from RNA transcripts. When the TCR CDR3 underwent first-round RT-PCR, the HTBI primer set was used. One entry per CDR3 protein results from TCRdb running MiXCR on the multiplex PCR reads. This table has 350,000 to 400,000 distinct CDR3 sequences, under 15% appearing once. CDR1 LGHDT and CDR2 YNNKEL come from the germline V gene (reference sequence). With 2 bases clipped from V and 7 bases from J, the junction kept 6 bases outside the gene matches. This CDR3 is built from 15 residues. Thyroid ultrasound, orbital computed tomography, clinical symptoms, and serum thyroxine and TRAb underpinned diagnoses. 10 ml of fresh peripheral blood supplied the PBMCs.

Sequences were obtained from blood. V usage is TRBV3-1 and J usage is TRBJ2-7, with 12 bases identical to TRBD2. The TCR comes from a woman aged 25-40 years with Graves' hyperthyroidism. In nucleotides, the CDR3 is TGTGCCAGCAGCCAATCGAGACTAGCGGGAGTTGAGCAGTACTTC. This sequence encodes CASSQSRLAGVEQYF.